This T cell receptor beta chain was sequenced for a study of tumor and adjacent non-tumor tissue in lung cancer. At the level of the study: The cohort had around eleven adenocarcinoma, 2 squamous cell and 1 small cell patients. Samples averaged roughly 4 million productive TCRbeta reads each.

The library came from three nested PCR rounds adapted from ARM-PCR protocols. A single record per CDR3 protein comes from TCRdb applying MiXCR to the multiplex PCR reads. The sample holds about 80,000 distinct CDR3 sequences, roughly 80% seen once. The template was RNA from unsorted bulk tissue. Distant lung tissue was collected more than 3 cm away from the tumor edge. Germline V CDR1 and CDR2: SGHAT, FQNNGV. The CDR3 contains 16 residues. The V end lost 4 bases, the J end lost 5 bases, and 20 bases lay between the germline ends. The source is a man aged 60 to 69 with non-small cell lung cancer. This chain links TRBV11-2 with TRBJ2-5; D gene unclear. Material for sequencing was distant non-tumor lung tissue. CDR3 sequence (DNA): TGTGCCAGCAGCTCCACAATGGTTGGGCCAGAGGAGACCCAGTACTTC. Its translation is CASSSTMVGPEETQYF.